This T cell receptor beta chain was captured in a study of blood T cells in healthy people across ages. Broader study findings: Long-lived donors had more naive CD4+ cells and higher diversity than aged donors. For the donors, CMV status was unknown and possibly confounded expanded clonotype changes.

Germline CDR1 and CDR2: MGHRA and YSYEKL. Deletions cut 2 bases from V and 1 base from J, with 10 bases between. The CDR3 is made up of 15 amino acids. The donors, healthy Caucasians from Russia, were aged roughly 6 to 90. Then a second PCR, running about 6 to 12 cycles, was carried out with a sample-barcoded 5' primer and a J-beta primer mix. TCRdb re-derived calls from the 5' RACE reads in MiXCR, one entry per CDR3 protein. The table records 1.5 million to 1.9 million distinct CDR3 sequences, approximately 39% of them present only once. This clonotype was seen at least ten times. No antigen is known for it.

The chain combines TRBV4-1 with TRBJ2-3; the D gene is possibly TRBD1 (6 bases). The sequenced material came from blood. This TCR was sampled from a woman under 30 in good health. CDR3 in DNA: TGCGCCAGCAGCCAACCCCGGACAGGCACAGATACGCAGTATTTT. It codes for CASSQPRTGTDTQYF.